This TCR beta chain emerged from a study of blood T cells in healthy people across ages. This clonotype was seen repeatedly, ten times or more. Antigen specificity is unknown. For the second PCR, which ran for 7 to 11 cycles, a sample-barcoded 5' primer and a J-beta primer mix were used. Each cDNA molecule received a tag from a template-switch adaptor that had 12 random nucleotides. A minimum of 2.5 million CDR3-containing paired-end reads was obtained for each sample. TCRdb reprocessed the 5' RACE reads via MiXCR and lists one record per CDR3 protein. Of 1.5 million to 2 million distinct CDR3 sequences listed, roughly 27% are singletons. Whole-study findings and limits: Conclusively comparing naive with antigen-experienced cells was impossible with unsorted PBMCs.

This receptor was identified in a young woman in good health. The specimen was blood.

CDR3 DNA sequence: TGCAGTGCTACGACTCCGGGGCGGGGGGGGAATGAGCAGTTCTTC. It specifies CSATTPGRGGNEQFF. The V and J genes are TRBV20-1 and TRBJ2-1; 9 bases line up with TRBD2. This CDR3 spans 15 amino acids. Germline lookup yields CDR1 DFQATT and CDR2 SNEGSKA (reference sequence). V lost 4 bases, J lost 7 bases, and 11 bases stayed unmatched.